This is a list of T cell receptor beta chains from one sample in a study of a mutant IDH1 vaccine in newly diagnosed glioma. The table came from immunoSEQ multiplex PCR; TCRdb's copy has only in-frame clones and leaves some out. There are over 40,000 clones in the sample; around 78% occur only once, and roughly 6.2% lies in the top ten. Their antigens remain unidentified. The input for sequencing was PBMCs, taken from a glioma patient whose treatment included an IDH1 peptide vaccine. The receptors stem from a woman aged 40 to 49 with glioma. Some clones in this sample may be carry-over from other donors' samples. Each CDR3 is given with its conserved first and last residue. The D gene is left open where the match is weak. Clone size, where shown, is once, few, many, or a class for clones that have expanded.

D gene,J gene,V gene,clone size,CDR3 DNA,CDR3 protein
NA,TRBJ2-7,TRBV19,NA,TGTGCCAGTATCATAGCAGCAGGCCACAGCTCCTACGAGCAGTACTTC,CASIIAAGHSSYEQYF
TRBD1,TRBJ2-7,TRBV7-2,NA,TGTGCCAGCAGCCCCGGGACAGCGTACTACGAGCAGTACTTC,CASSPGTAYYEQYF
NA,TRBJ1-1,TRBV5-4,NA,TGTGCCAGCAGCCTCCCCGGGGGGAGGGCGGATGAAGCTTTCTTT,CASSLPGGRADEAFF
NA,TRBJ2-7,TRBV5-4,NA,TGTGCCAGCAGCCCCGGGGCCCTTGGAACCTCCTACGAGCAGTACTTC,CASSPGALGTSYEQYF
NA,TRBJ2-3,TRBV4-1,NA,TGCGCCAGCAGCCATATCGGGACCACAGATACGCAGTATTTT,CASSHIGTTDTQYF
TRBD2,TRBJ2-7,TRBV7-9,NA,TGTGCCAGCAGCTCCCCTGGTAGCGGGACCTACGAGCAGTACTTC,CASSSPGSGTYEQYF
NA,TRBJ1-5,TRBV4-1,once,TGCGCCAGCAGCCAAGATCCCAGCAGGGATAGCAATCAGCCCCAGCATTTT,CASSQDPSRDSNQPQHF
NA,TRBJ2-7,TRBV27,NA,TGTGCCAGCAGGCTTTCCAGTCTGTCCGGGACCTACGAGCAGTACTTC,CASRLSSLSGTYEQYF
NA,TRBJ1-6,TRBV19,NA,TGTGCCAGTAGTGGGGACCTCGCAAATTCACCCCTCCACTTT,CASSGDLANSPLHF
NA,TRBJ1-1,TRBV7-9,NA,TGTGCCAGCAGCCTCGGACAGATTGAAGCTTTCTTT,CASSLGQIEAFF
NA,TRBJ1-2,TRBV5-5,NA,TGTGCCAGCAGTTTGGACGTACAGGCCGGCCCCAATGGCTACACCTTC,CASSLDVQAGPNGYTF
TRBD1,TRBJ1-5,TRBV7-9,few,TGTGCCAGCAGCCGTACAGGGGAATTCGATCAGCCCCAGCATTTT,CASSRTGEFDQPQHF
NA,TRBJ2-5,TRBV19,NA,TGTGCCAGTAGTATTCTCGGACAGACCCAAGGGACCCAGTACTTC,CASSILGQTQGTQYF
NA,TRBJ1-4,TRBV5-1,NA,TGCGCCAGCAGCCTGGGGGTGGTAGCGGGAGATGAAAAACTGTTTTTT,CASSLGVVAGDEKLFF
TRBD1,TRBJ2-7,TRBV6-1,NA,TGTGCCACCCAAGACAGGGACCCCTACGAGCAGTACTTC,CATQDRDPYEQYF
TRBD2,TRBJ2-5,TRBV5-6,NA,TGTGCCAGCAGCTTGGACGGGGGAAGACTAGCGGGAGGGGAGGAGACCCAGTACTTC,CASSLDGGRLAGGEETQYF
TRBD2,TRBJ2-7,TRBV7-2,NA,TGTGCCAGCAGCTCCGGGGGGATAGAGGGCGAGCAGTACTTC,CASSSGGIEGEQYF
NA,TRBJ2-7,TRBV15,NA,TGTGCCACCAGCAGAGCCCCCCTCTACGAGCAGTACTTC,CATSRAPLYEQYF
TRBD1,TRBJ1-2,TRBV29-1,NA,TGCAGCGCCGGGGACAGTAAGAGCGATGGCTACACCTTC,CSAGDSKSDGYTF
NA,TRBJ1-6,TRBV11-1,NA,TGTGCCAGCAGCTCCCGGACAGCTTCCGCCAATAATTCACCCCTCCACTTT,CASSSRTASANNSPLHF
TRBD1,TRBJ1-4,TRBV29-1,few,TGCAGCGTTGGACAGGGGAGACAAGAAAAACTGTTTTTT,CSVGQGRQEKLFF
NA,TRBJ2-5,TRBV2,NA,TGTGCCAGCAGTTTAGGGATGGGCGAGACCCAGTACTTC,CASSLGMGETQYF
TRBD2,TRBJ2-5,TRBV5-5,NA,TGTGCCAGCAGCCGCCGGGGGGGTGGGGGAGAGACCCAGTACTTC,CASSRRGGGGETQYF